This T cell receptor beta chain stems from a study of blood T cell repertoires in COVID-19. CDR3 size: 17 residues. Trimming cost V 5 bases and J 8 bases; bases outside gene matches: 12. Looked up from germline, CDR1 is SGHRS and CDR2 is YFSETQ. Clones were read by immunoSEQ multiplex PCR, and TCRdb kept only the in-frame ones, dropping some. The table records 200,000 to 300,000 clones, around four fifths of them present only once. The chain employs TRBV5-1 and TRBJ2-1, with 14 bases identical to TRBD2. The receptor was derived from a man aged 40-49 years with acute or convalescent COVID-19. Sequencing input: peripheral blood. The CDR3 DNA reads TGCGCCAGCAGTCTTCGACTAGCGGGAGGGCCCTCGGATGAGCAGTTCTTC. Translated: CASSLRLAGGPSDEQFF.